This T cell receptor beta chain derives from a study of preoperative IRX-2 immunotherapy in early breast cancer. Treatment denoted: preoperative locoregional IRX-2 cytokine immunotherapy. Preoperative locoregional IRX-2 cytokine immunotherapy was tested in the phase Ib source study. This clone occurred once. The junction had 3 bases not matched to a gene; V was cut back by 5 bases and J by 0 bases. The length of the CDR3 is 16 residues. Only in-frame clones appear in the TCRdb table, and some are missing; sequencing was by immunoSEQ multiplex PCR. The data hold approximately 5,500 clones, with 55% to 70% observed a single time.

The source material was tumor tissue, sampled before IRX-2 immunotherapy. The clonotype comes from a human donor with breast cancer. V gene TRBV7-1 combines with J gene TRBJ2-3; 12 bases are a match to TRBD2. TRBV7-1 counts as an open reading frame of uncertain function. CDR3 in DNA: TGTGCCAGCAGCCAGGGACTAGCGGGCAGCACAGATACGCAGTATTTT. Translating gives CASSQGLAGSTDTQYF.